The sequence of this T cell receptor beta chain was determined in a study of blood T cell repertoires in COVID-19. Study summary: Sites across the United States, Italy and Spain contributed samples from acute and convalescent COVID-19. Nucleic acid was either cDNA or gDNA, and it came from T cells, B-cell-depleted T cells, or PBMCs.

The CDR3 is made up of 13 amino acids. Germline V gene lookup returns CDR1 SEHNR and CDR2 FQNEAQ (reference sequence). Trimming took off 4 bases at V and 5 bases at J, with 12 bases between the two ends. Authors' methods: Amplification from reference gene primers served as the basis for estimated nucleated cell counts. The data were produced by immunoSEQ multiplex PCR, yet TCRdb's version contains in-frame clones alone and is incomplete. The D gene and trimming were derived from the DNA, and the V and J assignments and clone size from that table. The sample contains under 200,000 clones, 60% to 85% of which appear only once. This clone turned up a few times.

The chain uses TRBV7-9 and TRBJ2-7; maybe TRBD1 (6 bases). This TCR was sampled from a man aged 55 to 70 with acute or convalescent COVID-19. The specimen sequenced was peripheral blood. Here the CDR3 reads CASSSGVVDEQYF. The CDR3 DNA follows: TGTGCCAGCAGCTCAGGGGTGGTCGACGAGCAGTACTTC.